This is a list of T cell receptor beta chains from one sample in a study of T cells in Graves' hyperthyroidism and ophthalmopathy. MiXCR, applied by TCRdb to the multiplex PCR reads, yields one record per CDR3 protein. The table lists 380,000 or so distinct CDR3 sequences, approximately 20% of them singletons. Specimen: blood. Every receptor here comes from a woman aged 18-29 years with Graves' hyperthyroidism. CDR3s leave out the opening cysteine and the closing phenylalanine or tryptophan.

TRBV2 ASRSPGQGDETQY
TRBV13 ASRYRETGELF
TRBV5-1 ASSLQDYMNTEAF
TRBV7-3 ASSQTGQETQY
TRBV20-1 SARPPGLQAGGYT
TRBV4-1 ASSQHGQGDYEQY
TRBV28 ASSLWQSWNQPQH
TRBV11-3 ASSHGGASYEQY
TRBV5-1 ASSHPPRGGPREPQH
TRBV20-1 SASSSGGPSTGELF
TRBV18 ASSGASGLTYEQY
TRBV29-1 SVDMGTGGYEQY
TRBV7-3 ASSFTGTENGYT
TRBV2 ASRPTTGGTSPLH
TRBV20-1 SARGVEGRNTEAF
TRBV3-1 ASSQEGQETQY
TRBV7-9 ASRGGGDSYEQY
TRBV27 ASSSTPGIYGYT
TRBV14 ASSQDMRETQY
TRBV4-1 ASSQVGQGFNQPQH
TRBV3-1 ASSQNLGTGGTEAF
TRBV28 ASLRNGGGETQY
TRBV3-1 ASSHSGVEETQY
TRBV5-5 ASSLERVYGYT
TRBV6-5 ATKVGNTEAF
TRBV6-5 ASSLIYGYT
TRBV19 ASIPGSWRDYEQY
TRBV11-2 ASSLRAGTAEAF